A selection of T cell receptor beta chains follows, all from one sample in a study of radiation and T cells in renal cell carcinoma. Sequencing used immunoSEQ multiplex PCR; TCRdb keeps in-frame clones, though not all of them. The sample includes thousands of clones, approximately 65% of them seen just once. Source: tumor tissue, taken from a patient whose treatment was nephrectomy without radiotherapy. Receptor source: a woman in her seventies with renal cell carcinoma. Each CDR3 is given with its conserved first and last residue. The D gene is left open where the match is weak. Part of the rows lack a size; the others show once, few, many or a class for expanded clones.

J gene: TRBJ1-2; D gene: -; clone size: -; V gene: TRBV30; CDR3 DNA: TGTGCCTGGAGTTGGGAGGGTAACTATGGCTACACCTTC; CDR3 protein: CAWSWEGNYGYTF
J gene: TRBJ1-6; D gene: TRBD1; clone size: -; V gene: TRBV6-1; CDR3 DNA: TGTGCCAGCGACAGGGCTCAATCACCCCTCCACTTT; CDR3 protein: CASDRAQSPLHF
J gene: TRBJ1-1; D gene: -; clone size: medium-sized; V gene: TRBV6-6; CDR3 DNA: TGTGCCGGGTCACAGGGTTTGGTTACTGAAGCTTTCTTT; CDR3 protein: CAGSQGLVTEAFF
J gene: TRBJ2-7; D gene: TRBD1; clone size: -; V gene: TRBV10-3; CDR3 DNA: TGTGCCATCAGTCAATTCCGGGACAGGGCCCACGAGCAGTACTTC; CDR3 protein: CAISQFRDRAHEQYF
J gene: TRBJ1-4; D gene: -; clone size: medium-sized; V gene: TRBV2; CDR3 DNA: TGTGCCAGCAGACTCGAGGGGAGTTATGAAAAACTGTTTTTT; CDR3 protein: CASRLEGSYEKLFF
J gene: TRBJ2-3; D gene: -; clone size: -; V gene: TRBV7-9; CDR3 DNA: TGTGCCAGCAGCTTTAACAGGGAGGGCGGCACAGATACGCAGTATTTT; CDR3 protein: CASSFNREGGTDTQYF
J gene: TRBJ1-2; D gene: -; clone size: -; V gene: TRBV6-1; CDR3 DNA: TGTGCCAGCAGGGACATCAGCAATGGCTACACCTTC; CDR3 protein: CASRDISNGYTF
J gene: TRBJ2-7; D gene: TRBD1; clone size: -; V gene: TRBV6-6; CDR3 DNA: TGTGCCAGCAGTTCCCCCCAGGGGGCCGGCGAGCAGTACTTC; CDR3 protein: CASSSPQGAGEQYF
J gene: TRBJ1-1; D gene: -; clone size: -; V gene: TRBV10-1; CDR3 DNA: TGCGCCAGCAGTGATCTGGGCAGGTGGGGAGGGACTGAAGCTTTCTTT; CDR3 protein: CASSDLGRWGGTEAFF
J gene: TRBJ2-5; D gene: TRBD1; clone size: medium-sized; V gene: TRBV2; CDR3 DNA: TGTGCCAGCAGGGGGGACAGTCAAGAGACCCAGTACTTC; CDR3 protein: CASRGDSQETQYF
J gene: TRBJ1-3; D gene: -; clone size: -; V gene: TRBV4-2; CDR3 DNA: TGTGCCAGCAGCCCTCTTAAGGGGGGGGCTGGAAACACCATATATTTT; CDR3 protein: CASSPLKGGAGNTIYF
J gene: TRBJ1-6; D gene: -; clone size: once; V gene: TRBV6-6; CDR3 DNA: TGTGCCAGCAAAGGCCCAGGGGCCTATTCACCCCTCCACTTT; CDR3 protein: CASKGPGAYSPLHF
J gene: TRBJ2-4; D gene: TRBD2; clone size: -; V gene: TRBV7-2; CDR3 DNA: TGTGCCAGCACCCCTCAACCGGTAGCGGGGGTGTACATTCAGTACTTC; CDR3 protein: CASTPQPVAGVYIQYF
J gene: TRBJ2-3; D gene: -; clone size: few; V gene: TRBV29-1; CDR3 DNA: TGCAGCGTTGTGGATAGATACACAGATACGCAGTATTTT; CDR3 protein: CSVVDRYTDTQYF
J gene: TRBJ1-1; D gene: -; clone size: once; V gene: TRBV5-1; CDR3 DNA: TGCGCCAGCAGTCTGGCTGGGGCCCTGAACACTGAAGCTTTCTTT; CDR3 protein: CASSLAGALNTEAFF
J gene: TRBJ2-1; D gene: -; clone size: -; V gene: TRBV7-3; CDR3 DNA: TGTGCCAGCAGCATCGGGCTGAGCAATGAGCAGTTCTTC; CDR3 protein: CASSIGLSNEQFF
J gene: TRBJ2-5; D gene: TRBD2; clone size: -; V gene: TRBV7-2; CDR3 DNA: TGTGCCAGCAGCAGTAGCGGGGGTGGGCCCTACGGCGGGCAGTACTTC; CDR3 protein: CASSSSGGGPYGGQYF
J gene: TRBJ2-3; D gene: -; clone size: -; V gene: TRBV7-6; CDR3 DNA: TGTGCCAGCAGCTTCACGGCTAAGGCAGATACGCAGTATTTT; CDR3 protein: CASSFTAKADTQYF
J gene: TRBJ2-7; D gene: -; clone size: -; V gene: TRBV7-2; CDR3 DNA: TGTGCCAGCAGCTTTGGAGGTCGTTACGAGCAGTACTTC; CDR3 protein: CASSFGGRYEQYF
J gene: TRBJ2-3; D gene: -; clone size: -; V gene: TRBV6-1; CDR3 DNA: TGTGCCAGCAGTGAAGCGGACCGGGTTTTCGCCGGAGATACGCAGTATTTT; CDR3 protein: CASSEADRVFAGDTQYF
J gene: TRBJ1-1; D gene: -; clone size: -; V gene: TRBV15; CDR3 DNA: TGTGCCACCAGCAGGCCAGACTGGAACACTGAAGCTTTCTTT; CDR3 protein: CATSRPDWNTEAFF
J gene: TRBJ1-1; D gene: TRBD1; clone size: once; V gene: TRBV7-3; CDR3 DNA: TGTGCCAGCAGACCCACAGGGGGCGGTACTGAAGCTTTCTTT; CDR3 protein: CASRPTGGGTEAFF
J gene: TRBJ1-6; D gene: -; clone size: -; V gene: TRBV18; CDR3 DNA: TGTGCCAGCTCACCATTAGGGACGGAGTATAATTCACCCCTCCACTTT; CDR3 protein: CASSPLGTEYNSPLHF
J gene: TRBJ2-2; D gene: -; clone size: few; V gene: TRBV5-1; CDR3 DNA: TGCGCCAGCAGCTTGGCCGGTCGGGGCGGGGAGCTGTTTTTT; CDR3 protein: CASSLAGRGGELFF
J gene: TRBJ2-1; D gene: -; clone size: -; V gene: TRBV5-4; CDR3 DNA: TGTGCCAGCAGCTTGAATTGGTTTGGCAATGAGCAGTTCTTC; CDR3 protein: CASSLNWFGNEQFF
J gene: TRBJ2-3; D gene: TRBD1; clone size: -; V gene: TRBV14; CDR3 DNA: TGTGCCAGCAGCCCTGAAGACAGGGGTTGGGCAGATACGCAGTATTTT; CDR3 protein: CASSPEDRGWADTQYF
J gene: TRBJ1-1; D gene: -; clone size: -; V gene: TRBV19; CDR3 DNA: TGTGCCAGTAGCGCCCTAAGAGGCACTGAAGCTTTCTTT; CDR3 protein: CASSALRGTEAFF
J gene: TRBJ1-2; D gene: -; clone size: few; V gene: TRBV2; CDR3 DNA: TGTGCCAGCAGCCAGCCTGGCTACACCTTC; CDR3 protein: CASSQPGYTF
J gene: TRBJ1-6; D gene: -; clone size: -; V gene: TRBV10-3; CDR3 DNA: TGTGCCAGCAGTTCCTCCGGGGTAGGTTCACCCCTCCACTTT; CDR3 protein: CASSSSGVGSPLHF
J gene: TRBJ1-4; D gene: TRBD1; clone size: once; V gene: TRBV18; CDR3 DNA: TGTGCCAGCTCCCCTACTGTCTCAGGGGGCTTGGCTAATGAAAAACTGTTTTTT; CDR3 protein: CASSPTVSGGLANEKLFF
J gene: TRBJ2-3; D gene: TRBD1; clone size: few; V gene: TRBV10-3; CDR3 DNA: TGTGCCATCAGAGGGGGCGAGGCAGATACGCAGTATTTT; CDR3 protein: CAIRGGEADTQYF
J gene: TRBJ1-4; D gene: TRBD1; clone size: few; V gene: TRBV6-6; CDR3 DNA: TGTGCCAGCAGGGGACAGGGTATAGTTAATGAAAAACTGTTTTTT; CDR3 protein: CASRGQGIVNEKLFF
J gene: TRBJ1-3; D gene: -; clone size: few; V gene: TRBV11-2; CDR3 DNA: TGTGCCAGCAGCTTAGGGGTTTCTGGAAACACCATATATTTT; CDR3 protein: CASSLGVSGNTIYF
J gene: TRBJ1-3; D gene: -; clone size: -; V gene: TRBV5-4; CDR3 DNA: TGTGCCAGCAGCCCACCCTCTGGAAACACCATATATTTT; CDR3 protein: CASSPPSGNTIYF
J gene: TRBJ1-6; D gene: TRBD1; clone size: -; V gene: TRBV30; CDR3 DNA: TGTGCCTGGAGTCCGCGGGACAGGGTCTATTCACCCCTCCACTTT; CDR3 protein: CAWSPRDRVYSPLHF
J gene: TRBJ2-1; D gene: -; clone size: -; V gene: TRBV7-2; CDR3 DNA: TGTGCCAGCAGCTTAAGTTACGCGGGGGAGCAGTTCTTC; CDR3 protein: CASSLSYAGEQFF
J gene: TRBJ1-5; D gene: TRBD1; clone size: medium-sized; V gene: TRBV18; CDR3 DNA: TGTGCCAGCTCATTGACAGGGGGAGATCAGCCCCAGCATTTT; CDR3 protein: CASSLTGGDQPQHF
J gene: TRBJ1-2; D gene: -; clone size: -; V gene: TRBV27; CDR3 DNA: TGTGCCAGCAGTTTACGTCCGGGGGCAGACCCCTATGGCTACACCTTC; CDR3 protein: CASSLRPGADPYGYTF
J gene: TRBJ1-3; D gene: -; clone size: medium-sized; V gene: TRBV10-3; CDR3 DNA: TGTGCCATCAGTGAGAGGGAGACAGGCTTCTCTGGAAACACCATATATTTT; CDR3 protein: CAISERETGFSGNTIYF
J gene: TRBJ1-3; D gene: -; clone size: -; V gene: TRBV6-5; CDR3 DNA: TGTGCCAGCAGTTACTCGCGGGGGTCCTCTGGAAACACCATATATTTT; CDR3 protein: CASSYSRGSSGNTIYF
J gene: TRBJ2-5; D gene: -; clone size: -; V gene: TRBV7-9; CDR3 DNA: TGTGCCAGCAGCTTCTGGGACCTCCAAGAGACCCAGTACTTC; CDR3 protein: CASSFWDLQETQYF
J gene: TRBJ2-5; D gene: TRBD2; clone size: -; V gene: TRBV30; CDR3 DNA: TGTGCCTGGAGTGCCCTGACTAGCGGGGGTGGGGAGACCCAGTACTTC; CDR3 protein: CAWSALTSGGGETQYF
J gene: TRBJ1-1; D gene: TRBD1; clone size: -; V gene: TRBV11-3; CDR3 DNA: TGTGCCAGCAGCAAGGAGGGACAGGGGAACACTGAAGCTTTCTTT; CDR3 protein: CASSKEGQGNTEAFF
J gene: TRBJ1-3; D gene: -; clone size: -; V gene: TRBV30; CDR3 DNA: TGTGCCTGGAGTCGACCGGGTTCGGCTGGAAACACCATATATTTT; CDR3 protein: CAWSRPGSAGNTIYF
J gene: TRBJ2-1; D gene: -; clone size: once; V gene: TRBV5-1; CDR3 DNA: TGCGCCAGCAGCCCACTAGCCACCTACAATGAGCAGTTCTTC; CDR3 protein: CASSPLATYNEQFF
J gene: TRBJ1-2; D gene: TRBD1; clone size: -; V gene: TRBV5-4; CDR3 DNA: TGTGCCAGCAGCTTGGCAGGGGGCATCTATGGCTACACCTTC; CDR3 protein: CASSLAGGIYGYTF